Following are 15 T cell receptor beta chains from one sample sequenced in a study of cytomegalovirus exposure and HLA in healthy donors. Method: immunoSEQ multiplex PCR; TCRdb's copy keeps in-frame clones and lacks some. The sample yields 150,000 or so clones, around 83% seen once. The specimen sequenced was PBMCs. These receptors were obtained from a human donor in good health.

This chain connects TRBV27 to TRBJ2-1, with TRBD2 matching 10 bases. V shed 1 base and J 3 bases; nucleotides not matched to a gene: 3. This CDR3 has 16 amino acids. Per the germline V gene, CDR1 is MNHEY and CDR2 is SMNVEV (reference sequence). In DNA form, the CDR3 reads TGTGCCAGCAGTTTATTGGGGACTAGCGTCTACAATGAGCAGTTCTTC. It encodes CASSLLGTSVYNEQFF.

V is TRBV11-2 and J is TRBJ2-2; TRBD2 matches at 8 bases. V lost 5 bases, J lost 2 bases, and 4 bases stayed unmatched. This CDR3 has 15 residues. Germline CDR1 is SGHAT and CDR2 is FQNNGV. In nucleotides, the CDR3 is TGTGCCAGCAGCCGGGGACTAGTAAACACCGGGGAGCTGTTTTTT. It codes for CASSRGLVNTGELFF.

This chain connects TRBV29-1 to TRBJ1-1; D gene unclear. Germline CDR1 is SQVTM and CDR2 is ANQGSEA. The V end was cut by 1 base, the J end by 0 bases, with 9 bases between. This CDR3 has 14 amino acids. The CDR3: CSVEGRGLNTEAFF. Written as DNA, the CDR3 is TGCAGCGTTGAAGGTCGGGGATTGAACACTGAAGCTTTCTTT.

This clone has just one count. This chain uses TRBV23-1 with TRBJ1-4; D not certain. TRBV23-1 is assigned to the ORF class and has an uncertain function. Between the trimmed V and J ends, which lost 1 base and 3 bases, there was a span of 15 bases. The CDR3 has 17 amino acids. The CDR3 nucleotides read TGCGCCAGCAGTCAATTGGGCCGCTTCACGGCTAATGAAAAACTGTTTTTT. It encodes CASSQLGRFTANEKLFF.

In this sample, this clone turned up once. This rearrangement joins TRBV28 to TRBJ1-1; TRBD1 might be the D (5 bases). Trimming cost V 3 bases and J 8 bases, with 7 bases left between them. The length of the CDR3 is 11 residues. Germline CDR1 and CDR2: MDHEN and SYDVKM. DNA for the CDR3: TGTGCCAGCAGTTTGGGACTGGAAGCTTTCTTT. It is translated as CASSLGLEAFF.

V gene TRBV18 combines with J gene TRBJ2-5; D uncertain. This CDR3 spans 14 amino acids. V lost 0 bases to trimming and J lost 4 bases, with 9 bases between them. CDR1 is KGHSH and CDR2 is LQKENI in the germline V gene. The DNA for the CDR3 is TGTGCCAGCTCACCACCGAGCATCGCAGAGACCCAGTACTTC. Protein sequence: CASSPPSIAETQYF.

J is TRBJ1-1 and V is TRBV19, with 7 bases matching TRBD1. The germline V gene has CDR1 LNHDA and CDR2 SQIVND (reference sequence). V dropped 3 bases and J dropped 10; count of bases not matched to a gene: 2. This CDR3 comprises 11 residues. The DNA for the CDR3 is TGTGCCAGTAGTATGTCAGGGGGAGCTTTCTTT. Residues: CASSMSGGAFF.

V usage is TRBV5-1 and J usage is TRBJ1-4; D unresolved. The CDR3 is 14 amino acids. CDR1 SGHRS and CDR2 YFSETQ come from the germline V gene. The V end lost 4 bases, the J end lost 5 bases, and 12 bases lay between the germline ends. The DNA of the CDR3 is TGCGCCAGCAGCGTAGCTACGGTGAATGAAAAACTGTTTTTT. Translating gives CASSVATVNEKLFF.

The chain employs TRBV9 and TRBJ2-7, with D possibly matching TRBD2 (7 bases). The length of the CDR3 is 14 residues. Trimming stripped 3 bases from V and 2 bases from J, with 12 bases between. Germline V gene data show CDR1 as SGDLS and CDR2 as YYNGEE. Written as DNA, the CDR3 is TGTGCCAGCAGCGAGGGGGGGGCGGCCTACGAGCAGTACTTC. The encoded protein is CASSEGGAAYEQYF.

The chain recombines TRBV7-9 with TRBJ2-6, with D perhaps TRBD1 (5 bases). Germline values: CDR1 SEHNR, CDR2 FQNEAQ (reference sequence). The CDR3 has 16 residues. V lost 1 base, J lost 2 bases, and 9 bases lay in between. In nucleotides, the CDR3 is TGTGCCAGCAGCTTAGTAGGGGCGCCTGGGGCCAACGTCCTGACTTTC. As protein: CASSLVGAPGANVLTF.

This sequence joins TRBV19 and TRBJ2-7; 8 nucleotides agree with TRBD2. The V gene's germline CDR1 is LNHDA and CDR2 SQIVND (reference sequence). The junction had 20 bases not matched to a gene; V was cut back by 2 bases and J by 5 bases. There are 19 residues in the CDR3. CDR3 coding DNA: TGTGCCAGTAGTATAATCACGGGGGAAAACGGGAGGGCCGGGGACGAGCAGTACTTC. The encoded protein is CASSIITGENGRAGDEQYF.

CDR3 in DNA: TGTGCCAGCAGTCTCCCGCAGAACAATGAGCAGTTCTTC. Translated: CASSLPQNNEQFF. The chain combines TRBV28 with TRBJ2-1; no reliable D call. Trimming pared 5 bases from V and 5 bases from J, leaving 10 bases between. CDR3 length equals 13 residues. Germline V lookup: CDR1 MDHEN, CDR2 SYDVKM. The variable domain in full, with the rest retrieved from reference TRBV28 and TRBJ2-1, is DVKVTQSSRYLVKRTGEKVFLECVQDMDHENMFWYRQDPGLGLRLIYFSYDVKMKEKGDIPEGYSVSREKKERFSLILESASTNQTSMYLCASSLPQNNEQFFGPGTRLTVL.

V usage is TRBV29-1 and J usage is TRBJ2-2, with D possibly TRBD1 on 5 matching bases. Trimming left V 4 bases short and J 0 bases short, with 9 bases between. Looked up from germline, CDR1 is SQVTM and CDR2 is ANQGSEA. The CDR3 totals 14 residues. The CDR3 loop is CSVVWTTNTGELFF. The CDR3, as DNA: TGCAGCGTTGTGTGGACAACGAACACCGGGGAGCTGTTTTTT.

The chain recombines TRBV4-3 with TRBJ2-5, with D maybe TRBD1 (6 bases). CDR1 is LGHNA and CDR2 is YSLEER in the germline V gene. V shed 1 base and J shed 5 bases, with 11 bases lying between them. CDR3 size: 14 residues. The CDR3 protein is CASSQVSGAETQYF. Here the CDR3 DNA reads TGCGCCAGCAGCCAAGTGTCAGGGGCGGAGACCCAGTACTTC.

This clone has a handful of counts. The chain recombines TRBV7-2 with TRBJ1-6; the match to TRBD1 covers 8 bases. The V and J ends lost 5 bases and 14 bases, in that order; junction bases with no gene match: 8. CDR1 and CDR2 from the germline V gene are SGHTA and FQGNSA. The CDR3 sequence is 13 residues long. CDR3 loop: CASSNGQGLALHF. In nucleotides, the CDR3 is TGTGCCAGCAGCAATGGACAGGGCTTGGCCCTCCACTTT.